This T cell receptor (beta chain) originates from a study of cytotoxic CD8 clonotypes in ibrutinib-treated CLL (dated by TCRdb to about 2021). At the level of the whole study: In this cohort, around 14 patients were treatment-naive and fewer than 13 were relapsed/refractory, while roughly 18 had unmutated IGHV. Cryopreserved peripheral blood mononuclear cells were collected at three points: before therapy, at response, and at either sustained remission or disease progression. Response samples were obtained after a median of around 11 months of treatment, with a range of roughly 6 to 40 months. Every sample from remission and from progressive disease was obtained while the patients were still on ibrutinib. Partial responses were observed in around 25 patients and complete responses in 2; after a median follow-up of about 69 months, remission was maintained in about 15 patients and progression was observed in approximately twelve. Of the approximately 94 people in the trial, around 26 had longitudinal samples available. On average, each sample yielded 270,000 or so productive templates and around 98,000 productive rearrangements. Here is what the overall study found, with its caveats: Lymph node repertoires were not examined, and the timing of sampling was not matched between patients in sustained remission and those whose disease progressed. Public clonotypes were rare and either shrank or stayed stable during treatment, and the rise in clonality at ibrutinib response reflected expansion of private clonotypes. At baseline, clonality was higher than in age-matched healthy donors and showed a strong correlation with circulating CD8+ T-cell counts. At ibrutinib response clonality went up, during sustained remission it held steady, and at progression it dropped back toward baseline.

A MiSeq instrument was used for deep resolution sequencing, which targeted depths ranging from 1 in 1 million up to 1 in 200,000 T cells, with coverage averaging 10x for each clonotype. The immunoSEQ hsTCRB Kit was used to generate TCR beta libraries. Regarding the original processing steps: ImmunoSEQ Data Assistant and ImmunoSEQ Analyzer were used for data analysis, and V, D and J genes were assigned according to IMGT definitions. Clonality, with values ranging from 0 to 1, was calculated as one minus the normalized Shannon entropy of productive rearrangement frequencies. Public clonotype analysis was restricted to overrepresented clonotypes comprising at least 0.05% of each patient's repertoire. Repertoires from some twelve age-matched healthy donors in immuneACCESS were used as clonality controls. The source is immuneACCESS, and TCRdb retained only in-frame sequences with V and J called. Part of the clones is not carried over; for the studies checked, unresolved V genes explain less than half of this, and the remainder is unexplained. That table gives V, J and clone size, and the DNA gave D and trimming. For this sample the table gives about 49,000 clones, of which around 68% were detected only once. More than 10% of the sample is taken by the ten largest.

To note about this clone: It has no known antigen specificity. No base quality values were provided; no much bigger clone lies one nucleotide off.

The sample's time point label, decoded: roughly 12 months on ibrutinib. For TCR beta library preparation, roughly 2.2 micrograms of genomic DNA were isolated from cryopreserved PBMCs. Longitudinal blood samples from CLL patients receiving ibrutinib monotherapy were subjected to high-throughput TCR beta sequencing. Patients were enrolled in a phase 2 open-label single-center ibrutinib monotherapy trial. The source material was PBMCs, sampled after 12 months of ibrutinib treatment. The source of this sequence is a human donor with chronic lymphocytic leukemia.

The DNA is TGTGCCAGCAGTTGGACAGGGGGGAACACTGAAGCTTTCTTT. Its translation reads: CASSWTGGNTEAFF. The chain uses TRBV5-8 and TRBJ1-1; a stretch of 10 junction bases matches TRBD1. CDR1 is given as SGHTS and CDR2 as YDEGEE, both from the germline V gene. Measured from the cysteine to the phenylalanine, the CDR3 is 14 residues long. Only CDR3 DNA remains: 42 bases, in frame from the first base. Germline trimming: 5 bases from V, 1 base from J; junction bases outside gene matches: 2.